Below, 31 T cell receptor beta chains from the same sample are listed, as sequenced in a study of OX40 agonist ivuxolimab in advanced cancers. Clones were read by immunoSEQ multiplex PCR, and TCRdb kept only the in-frame ones, dropping some. This table has 75,000 to 90,000 clones, 91% appearing once. The sample here was CD4+ or CD8+ T cells sorted from blood, taken in a trial of the OX40 agonist ivuxolimab. The receptors here all came from an adult with an advanced solid tumor such as melanoma, head and neck, liver or kidney cancer.

V usage is TRBV19 and J usage is TRBJ2-1; D is unresolved. Trimming removed 8 bases at V and 1 base at J, with 12 bases between. CDR3 size: 14 residues. Germline CDR1 and CDR2: LNHDA and SQIVND (reference sequence). The CDR3 sequence is CASAYRPSYNEQFF. In DNA form, the CDR3 reads TGTGCCAGTGCTTATAGGCCGTCCTACAATGAGCAGTTCTTC.

The chain uses TRBV4-3 and TRBJ2-4, with D possibly TRBD1 on 5 matching bases. This CDR3 is built from 15 residues. Trimming left V 0 bases short and J 7 bases short, with 13 bases between. The V gene's germline CDR1 is LGHNA and CDR2 YSLEER. The CDR3 here is CASSQDGQGGNIQYF. For the CDR3, the DNA is TGCGCCAGCAGCCAAGACGGGCAGGGTGGGAACATTCAGTACTTC.

The chain combines TRBV4-2 with TRBJ2-1, with D maybe TRBD2 (6 bases). Trimming shortened V by 4 bases and J by 5 bases, and 15 bases separated the two germline ends. The CDR3 is 15 residues long. Germline CDR1 and CDR2: LGHNA and YNFKEQ. The CDR3 sequence is CASSLLLGGNNEQFF. The CDR3 region has the DNA TGTGCCAGCAGCCTTCTCTTGGGGGGAAACAATGAGCAGTTCTTC.

J is TRBJ2-5 and V is TRBV7-2; the D gene could be TRBD1 or TRBD2 (6 bases each). From germline, CDR1 is SGHTA and CDR2 FQGNSA. The CDR3 has 14 amino acids. V was clipped by 1 base and J by 5 bases, with 11 bases between them. This CDR3 reads CASSLDGGGETQYF. The CDR3 nucleotides are TGTGCCAGCAGCTTAGACGGGGGCGGGGAGACCCAGTACTTC.

V and J are TRBV4-2 and TRBJ2-3, with D perhaps matching TRBD2 (6 bases). Germline loops: CDR1 LGHNA, CDR2 YNFKEQ. The CDR3 is 15 amino acids. The V gene lost 0 bases and the J gene lost 4 bases, with 11 bases spanning the gap. CDR3 in amino acids: CASSQEVLASDTQYF. The CDR3 nucleotides read TGTGCCAGCAGCCAAGAGGTACTAGCCTCAGATACGCAGTATTTT.

J is TRBJ2-7 and V is TRBV21-1; the D call in the table, TRBD2, was not verified against the DNA. TRBV21-1 is shown as a pseudogene. This CDR3 is 14 amino acids long. CDR3: CASSKQALYYEQYV. The CDR3 DNA follows: TGTGCCAGCAGCAAACAAGCCCTTTACTACGAGCAGTACGTC.

J is TRBJ2-7 and V is TRBV30; 8 nucleotides align to TRBD2. This CDR3 is built from 18 residues. Trimming cost V 0 bases and J 4 bases; bases outside gene matches: 17. CDR1 and CDR2 (germline): GTSNPN, SVGIG (reference sequence). For the CDR3, the DNA is TGTGCCTGGAGTGTTACGGGGGGGGATTGGGTCCAGATTTACGAGCAGTACGTC. It codes for CAWSVTGGDWVQIYEQYV.

Worth noting for this clone: Sequence at one end of the junction differs from germline and may be a read error. The genes are TRBV9 and TRBJ2-6; TRBD2 might be the D (5 bases). CDR1 and CDR2 (germline): SGDLS, YYNGEE. The CDR3 consists of 14 residues. The CDR3 is CASSRGPGANVLTF. Written as DNA, the CDR3 is TGTGCCAGCAGCCGGGGTCCTGGAGCCAACGTCCTGACTTTC.

This chain uses TRBV4-1 with TRBJ2-1, with TRBD2 matching over 9 bases. Trimming removed 3 bases from V and 6 bases from J; junction bases left unmatched: 9. Germline CDR1 and CDR2: MGHRA and YSYEKL. The CDR3 runs to 16 residues. This CDR3 reads CASSQAPGLALNEQFF. CDR3 bases: TGCGCCAGCAGCCAGGCACCGGGACTAGCCCTCAATGAGCAGTTCTTC.

The chain carries TRBV7-3 and TRBJ2-3, with D possibly matching TRBD2 (5 bases). The V gene lost 4 bases and the J gene lost 3 bases, with 11 bases spanning the gap. Per the germline V gene, CDR1 is SGHTA and CDR2 is FQGTGA. The CDR3 covers 14 residues. CDR3 protein: CASSSEGGTDTQYF. The DNA for the CDR3 is TGTGCCAGCAGCTCCGAGGGTGGAACAGATACGCAGTATTTT.

The chain combines TRBV6-6 with TRBJ1-4, with D tentatively TRBD1 (6 bases). CDR1 is MNHNY, CDR2 SVGAGI, per germline (reference sequence). Trimming pared 6 bases from V and 6 bases from J, leaving 17 bases between. This CDR3 spans 15 amino acids. DNA for the CDR3: TGTGCCAGCAGCCTCGTGGGGGGCTTGGATGAAAAACTGTTTTTT. Its protein product is CASSLVGGLDEKLFF.

This sequence joins TRBV28 and TRBJ1-1; D remains unclear. The CDR3 contains 14 residues. CDR1 and CDR2 from the germline V gene are MDHEN and SYDVKM. V lost 3 bases to trimming and J lost 2 bases, with 10 bases between them. The CDR3 region has the DNA TGTGCCAGCAGTTTCAGACGATTTAACACTGAAGCTTTCTTT. This codes for CASSFRRFNTEAFF.

The rearrangement links TRBV6-1 to TRBJ1-1, with 8 bases aligning to TRBD1. CDR1 is MNHNS and CDR2 is SASEGT in the germline V gene. The CDR3 loop spans 15 amino acids. V trimming: 3 bases; J trimming: 5 bases; junction bases outside the gene matches: 8. The CDR3 reads CASSEEWTGYTEAFF. The CDR3 DNA reads TGTGCCAGCAGTGAGGAGTGGACAGGGTATACTGAAGCTTTCTTT.

The chain uses TRBV15 and TRBJ2-7, with D possibly TRBD1 on 5 matching bases. Trimming removed 1 base at V and 1 base at J, with 11 bases between. The CDR3 consists of 15 residues. Germline lookup yields CDR1 LNHNV and CDR2 YYDKDF (reference sequence). In nucleotides, the CDR3 is TGTGCCACCAGCAGAGGCCCACAGGAATCCTACGAGCAGTACGTC. Translation gives CATSRGPQESYEQYV.

This sequence joins TRBV6-6 and TRBJ2-3; the D is unclear. The V gene lost 3 bases and the J gene lost 4 bases, with 8 bases spanning the gap. Germline CDR1 reads MNHNY; CDR2 reads SVGAGI (reference sequence). This CDR3 has 13 residues. This CDR3 is CASSYQVPDTQYF. The CDR3 DNA is TGTGCCAGCAGTTATCAGGTTCCAGATACGCAGTATTTT.

This chain links TRBV4-3 with TRBJ1-3, with D hard to call. Between the trimmed V and J ends, which lost 3 bases and 0 bases, there was a span of 12 bases. The germline gives CDR1 LGHNA, CDR2 YSLEER. The CDR3 extends over 16 amino acids. The CDR3 here is CASSQDGSFSGNTIYF. Written as DNA, the CDR3 is TGCGCCAGCAGCCAGGACGGGTCTTTCTCTGGAAACACCATATATTTT.

The chain combines TRBV2 with TRBJ2-1; TRBD1 aligns across 9 bases. Trimming removed 11 bases from V and 6 bases from J; junction bases left unmatched: 5. CDR1 SNHLY and CDR2 FYNNEI come from the germline V gene. The CDR3 has 12 amino acids. The CDR3 is CARGTGFNEQFF. The CDR3 coding sequence is TGTGCCCGCGGGACAGGGTTCAATGAGCAGTTCTTC.

A few counts support this clone. This CDR3 is also generated by other DNA sequences in the sample. The chain recombines TRBV20-1 with TRBJ2-5; D uncertain. The CDR3 covers 10 residues. Trimming stripped 6 bases from V and 2 bases from J, with 4 bases between. Germline CDR1 is DFQATT and CDR2 is SNEGSKA (reference sequence). CDR3 bases: TGCAGTGCAACACAAGAGACCCAGTACTTC. This gives the protein CSATQETQYF.

V is TRBV9 and J is TRBJ2-3, with D uncertain. CDR3 size: 13 residues. Trimming shortened V by 4 bases and J by 4 bases, and 10 bases separated the two germline ends. Germline V gene data show CDR1 as SGDLS and CDR2 as YYNGEE. The CDR3 nucleotides are TGTGCCAGCAGCACGAGCCCCCCAGATACGCAGTATTTT. This translates into CASSTSPPDTQYF.

The genes are TRBV19 and TRBJ1-2; no definite D call. V lost 2 bases and J lost 8, with 15 bases in between. The CDR3 runs 14 residues. Germline loops: CDR1 LNHDA, CDR2 SQIVND (reference sequence). CDR3 coding DNA: TGTGCCAGTAGTATAAGCGCCTCGGCAGGCGGCTACACCTTC. Translated, it gives CASSISASAGGYTF.

This clone has a handful of counts. The chain couples TRBV4-1 to TRBJ1-3, with TRBD1 matching 7 bases. After removal of 4 bases from V and 8 bases from J, the junction contained 5 bases not matched to a gene. The CDR3 totals 13 residues. The germline V gene has CDR1 MGHRA and CDR2 YSYEKL. The CDR3 DNA is TGCGCCAGCAGCCCCACAGGGGAATACACCATATATTTT. This translates into CASSPTGEYTIYF.

This chain connects TRBV9 to TRBJ1-6; TRBD1 is a possible D gene (5 bases). CDR1 is SGDLS and CDR2 is YYNGEE in the germline V gene. V was pared by 4 bases and J by 8 bases, with 19 bases between. CDR3 length equals 16 residues. Here the CDR3 DNA reads TGTGCCAGCAGCCCCTCAGCGGGAGGACATCATTCACCCCTCCACTTT. It specifies CASSPSAGGHHSPLHF.

The rearrangement joins TRBV27 to TRBJ2-2; D not resolved. The CDR3 loop spans 13 amino acids. Trimming took 1 base from V and 7 from J, leaving 7 bases between them. Germline V gene sequence: CDR1 MNHEY, CDR2 SMNVEV (reference sequence). This chain's CDR3 is CASSLWGNGELFF. CDR3 DNA sequence: TGTGCCAGCAGTTTATGGGGTAACGGGGAGCTGTTTTTT.

The chain joins TRBV27 to TRBJ2-7; tentatively, D is TRBD1 (6 bases). The V end was cut by 4 bases, the J end by 5 bases, with 12 bases between. Germline values: CDR1 MNHEY, CDR2 SMNVEV (reference sequence). The CDR3 is made up of 13 amino acids. The CDR3 DNA follows: TGTGCCAGCAGTTCCGGGACATACCACGAGCAGTACGTC. Translating gives CASSSGTYHEQYV.

This rearrangement joins TRBV20-1 to TRBJ1-2; no clear D gene. The CDR3 is 10 residues long. V dropped 5 bases and J dropped 2 bases, with 3 bases sitting between them. Per germline, CDR1 DFQATT and CDR2 SNEGSKA (reference sequence). The CDR3 is CSAENYGYTF. CDR3 nucleotides: TGCAGTGCTGAAAACTATGGCTACACCTTC.

This rearrangement joins TRBV10-1 to TRBJ2-4, with D hard to call. CDR1 and CDR2 from the germline V gene are WNHNN and SYGVQD (reference sequence). The CDR3 runs 13 residues. The germline V and J ends were trimmed by 1 base and 1 base, with 2 bases remaining between them. CDR3: CASSEWAKNIQYF. The CDR3 coding sequence is TGCGCCAGCAGTGAGTGGGCCAAAAACATTCAGTACTTC.

J is TRBJ1-6 and V is TRBV28; 7 bases are shared with TRBD1. This CDR3 region has 16 residues. The V and J ends lost 5 bases and 9 bases, in that order; junction bases with no gene match: 13. Germline-derived CDR1 and CDR2 are MDHEN and SYDVKM. CDR3: CASSDVGQNWRSPLHF. The CDR3 nucleotides read TGTGCCAGCAGTGACGTGGGACAGAACTGGCGTTCACCCCTCCACTTT.

V usage is TRBV30 and J usage is TRBJ2-3; D not resolved. V was clipped by 0 bases and J by 2 bases, with 6 bases between them. The CDR3 loop spans 13 amino acids. CDR1 and CDR2 (germline): GTSNPN, SVGIG (reference sequence). This CDR3 reads CAWSVLLTDTQYF. The CDR3 DNA is TGTGCCTGGAGTGTACTACTCACAGATACGCAGTATTTT.

This sequence joins TRBV19 and TRBJ1-2; maybe TRBD1 (6 bases). CDR1 is LNHDA, CDR2 SQIVND, per germline (reference sequence). Trimming pared 7 bases from V and 7 bases from J, leaving 7 bases between. This CDR3 has 10 amino acids. In DNA form, the CDR3 reads TGTGCCAGTAAAGGGGGTGGCTACACCTTC. Its protein is CASKGGGYTF. The full variable domain, its missing parts supplied by reference TRBV19 and TRBJ1-2, is DGGITQSPKYLFRKEGQNVTLSCEQNLNHDAMYWYRQDPGQGLRLIYYSQIVNDFQKGDIAEGYSVSREKKESFPLTVTSAQKNPTAFYLCASKGGGYTFGSGTRLTVV.

The chain is built from TRBV2 and TRBJ2-1, with 7 bases fitting TRBD1. Germline CDR1 is SNHLY and CDR2 is FYNNEI. The J segment lost 12 bases and the V segment lost 7 bases, leaving 12 bases of the junction unmatched. This CDR3 is built from 13 residues. DNA for the CDR3: TGTGCCAGCACAAGAAAAGACAGGGTCGGGCAGTTCTTC. It specifies CASTRKDRVGQFF.

The rearrangement links TRBV27 to TRBJ1-1; maybe TRBD1 (6 bases). The CDR3 spans 13 residues. V dropped 10 bases and J dropped 4 bases, with 16 bases sitting between them. The germline V gene has CDR1 MNHEY and CDR2 SMNVEV (reference sequence). The CDR3 DNA is TGTGCCACCGGAGGGGGGGTGGGCACTGAAGCTTTCTTT. It codes for CATGGGVGTEAFF.